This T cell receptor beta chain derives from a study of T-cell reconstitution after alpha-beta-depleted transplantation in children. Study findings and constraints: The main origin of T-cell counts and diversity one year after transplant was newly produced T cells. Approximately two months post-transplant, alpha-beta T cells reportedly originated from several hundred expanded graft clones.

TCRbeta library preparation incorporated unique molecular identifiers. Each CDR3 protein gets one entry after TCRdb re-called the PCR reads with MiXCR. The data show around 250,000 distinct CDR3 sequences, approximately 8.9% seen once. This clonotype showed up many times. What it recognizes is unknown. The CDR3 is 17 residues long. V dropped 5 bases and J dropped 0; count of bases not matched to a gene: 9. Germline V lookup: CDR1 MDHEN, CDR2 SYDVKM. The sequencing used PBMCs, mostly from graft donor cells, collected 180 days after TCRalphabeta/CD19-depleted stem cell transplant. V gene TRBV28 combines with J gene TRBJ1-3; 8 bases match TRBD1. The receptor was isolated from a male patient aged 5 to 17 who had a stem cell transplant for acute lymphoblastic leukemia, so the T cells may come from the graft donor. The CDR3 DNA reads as TGTGCCAGCAGTCCGTCAGGGGGCGCCGGCTCTGGAAACACCATATATTTT. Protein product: CASSPSGGAGSGNTIYF.